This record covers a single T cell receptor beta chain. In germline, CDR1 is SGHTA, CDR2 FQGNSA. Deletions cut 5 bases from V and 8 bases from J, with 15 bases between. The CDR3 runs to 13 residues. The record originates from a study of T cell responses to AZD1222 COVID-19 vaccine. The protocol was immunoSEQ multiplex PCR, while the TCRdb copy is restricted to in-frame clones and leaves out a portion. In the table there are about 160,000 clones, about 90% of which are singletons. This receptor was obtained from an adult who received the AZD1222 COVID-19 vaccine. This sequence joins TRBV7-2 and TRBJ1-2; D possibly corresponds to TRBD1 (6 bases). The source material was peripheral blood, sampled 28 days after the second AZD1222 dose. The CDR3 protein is CASSTQGLNGYTF. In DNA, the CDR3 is TGTGCCAGCAGCACCCAGGGGTTGAACGGCTACACCTTC.